One and the same sample provided the 5 T cell receptor beta chains below, sequenced in a study of cytomegalovirus exposure and HLA in healthy donors. Amplification used 60 Vbeta primers and 13 Jbeta primers. The data were produced by immunoSEQ multiplex PCR, yet TCRdb's version contains in-frame clones alone and is incomplete. The sample carries about 180,000 clones, 80% recorded once. The sequencing sample was made of PBMCs. These receptors were collected from a woman under 40 in good health and CMV-seronegative.

This sequence joins TRBV10-3 and TRBJ1-3, with no clear D. CDR1 and CDR2 (germline): ENHRY, SYGVKD. V shed 8 bases and J shed 4 bases, with 6 bases lying between them. The CDR3 covers 11 residues. The CDR3 sequence: CAIGPGNTIYF. The CDR3 DNA reads TGTGCCATCGGGCCCGGAAACACCATATATTTT.

This chain joins TRBV7-9 and TRBJ1-5; perhaps TRBD1 as D (5 bases). The V gene's germline CDR1 is SEHNR and CDR2 FQNEAQ (reference sequence). Trimming pared 5 bases from V and 4 bases from J, leaving 12 bases between. The CDR3 runs to 14 residues. The CDR3 sequence: CASSLLGGNQPQHF. The CDR3 nucleotides are TGTGCCAGCAGCCTGTTGGGGGGAAATCAGCCCCAGCATTTT.

The chain combines TRBV7-6 with TRBJ1-3; D remains unclear. CDR3 length equals 17 residues. Germline values: CDR1 SGHVS, CDR2 FNYEAQ. Trimming cost V 1 base and J 0 bases, with 13 bases left between them. The CDR3 loop reads CASSLVGGGSSGNTIYF. The CDR3 region has the DNA TGTGCCAGCAGCTTAGTAGGAGGCGGGAGCTCTGGAAACACCATATATTTT.

In regard to this clone: Within the sample, other DNA sequences also encode this same CDR3. The chain joins TRBV5-1 to TRBJ2-5; D may be TRBD1 (6 bases). Trimming removed 0 bases at V and 1 base at J, with 10 bases between. This CDR3 contains 15 residues. Germline loops: CDR1 SGHRS, CDR2 YFSETQ. The CDR3 DNA reads as TGCGCCAGCAGCTTGGATGGCAGGGGCCAAGAGACCCAGTACTTC. Its translation: CASSLDGRGQETQYF.

The rearrangement uses TRBV2 and TRBJ1-1, with 7 bases fitting TRBD1. The V and J ends lost 4 bases and 4 bases, in that order; junction bases with no gene match: 3. Germline CDR1 reads SNHLY; CDR2 reads FYNNEI. CDR3 length: 13 residues. CDR3 in amino acids: CASSGQGTTEAFF. CDR3 DNA sequence: TGTGCCAGCAGTGGACAGGGTACCACTGAAGCTTTCTTT.